This is a list of T cell receptor beta chains from one sample in a study of cytomegalovirus exposure and HLA in healthy donors. Assay used: immunoSEQ multiplex PCR; TCRdb lists only in-frame clones, some missing. The data show under 65,000 clones, roughly 84% seen once. The specimen sequenced was PBMCs. The receptors derive from a young woman in good health and CMV-seronegative. Both conserved end residues are part of each CDR3. D genes are given only for firm matches. Size is omitted from some rows. Given values are once, few, many or a class for expanded clones.

v_call,d_call,clone_size,cdr3_length,j_call,cdr3_aa,cdr3_nt
TRBV5-1,TRBD1,.,15,TRBJ1-6,CASSDQGAHNSPLHF,TGCGCCAGCAGCGATCAGGGGGCACATAATTCACCCCTCCACTTT
TRBV5-6,.,.,16,TRBJ2-6,CASSLEGGAGANVLTF,TGTGCCAGCAGCTTGGAAGGAGGGGCTGGGGCCAACGTCCTGACTTTC
TRBV27,.,once,11,TRBJ1-2,CAVGGGGGYTF,TGTGCCGTGGGGGGGGGAGGTGGCTACACCTTC
TRBV5-1,.,.,14,TRBJ1-1,CASSLYGGDTEAFF,TGCGCCAGCAGCTTGTATGGAGGGGACACTGAAGCTTTCTTT
TRBV28,.,.,14,TRBJ1-2,CASSLSGGLFGYTF,TGTGCCAGCAGTTTATCGGGCGGGCTCTTTGGCTACACCTTC
TRBV4-1,TRBD1,.,15,TRBJ2-3,CASSFRDRGRDTQYF,TGCGCCAGCAGCTTCCGGGACAGGGGGCGAGATACGCAGTATTTT
TRBV28,.,.,14,TRBJ2-1,CASSSEVSYNEQFF,TGTGCCAGCAGCTCGGAGGTCTCCTACAATGAGCAGTTCTTC
TRBV30,.,once,15,TRBJ2-6,CAWTGSYSGANGLTF,TGTGCCTGGACAGGGTCCTACTCTGGGGCCAACGGCCTGACTTTC
TRBV29-1,.,.,14,TRBJ1-5,CSTGEGRGNQPQHF,TGCAGCACCGGGGAGGGACGGGGCAATCAGCCCCAGCATTTT
TRBV5-5,TRBD1,.,15,TRBJ2-3,CASSRQGSSTDTQYF,TGTGCCAGCAGCCGACAGGGGTCCAGCACAGATACGCAGTATTTT
TRBV7-9,TRBD2,.,17,TRBJ2-1,CASSPIFSEREPNEQFF,TGTGCCAGCAGCCCTATCTTTTCTGAGCGGGAGCCCAATGAGCAGTTCTTC
TRBV28,TRBD2,.,15,TRBJ2-1,CASSPLAGSYNEQFF,TGTGCCAGCAGTCCACTAGCGGGCTCCTACAATGAGCAGTTCTTC
TRBV12-5,.,.,12,TRBJ2-3,CASGGDTDTQYF,TGTGCTAGTGGAGGAGACACAGATACGCAGTATTTT
TRBV27,.,.,15,TRBJ1-2,CASSFGGGGNYGYTF,TGTGCCAGCAGTTTCGGGGGGGGCGGGAACTATGGCTACACCTTC
TRBV4-1,.,.,20,TRBJ1-4,CASSQDPTGSSGATNEKLFF,TGCGCCAGCAGCCAAGACCCTACGGGGAGTAGTGGTGCAACTAATGAAAAACTGTTTTTT
TRBV28,.,.,14,TRBJ2-1,CASSLGRSYNEQFF,TGTGCCAGCAGTTTGGGGCGGTCCTACAATGAGCAGTTCTTC
TRBV30,TRBD2,.,14,TRBJ2-1,CAWKWTSGYYEQFF,TGTGCCTGGAAGTGGACTAGCGGGTATTATGAGCAGTTCTTC
TRBV19,.,.,16,TRBJ1-5,CASSMSTGQLFQPQHF,TGTGCCAGTAGTATGAGCACAGGGCAATTGTTCCAGCCCCAGCATTTT
TRBV5-1,.,.,14,TRBJ2-7,CASSLDTVGYEQYF,TGCGCCAGCAGCTTAGACACGGTCGGATACGAGCAGTACTTC
TRBV6-5,TRBD2,few,16,TRBJ2-7,CASSYSAGGGTYEQYF,TGTGCCAGCAGTTACTCGGCAGGCGGGGGGACCTACGAGCAGTACTTC
TRBV18,.,.,13,TRBJ2-2,CASSPRATGELFF,TGTGCCAGCTCACCCAGGGCAACCGGGGAGCTGTTTTTT
TRBV5-6,.,.,15,TRBJ2-1,CASSPDRLSYNEQFF,TGTGCCAGCAGCCCAGACAGGTTATCCTACAATGAGCAGTTCTTC
TRBV11-2,TRBD2,.,16,TRBJ2-7,CASTSPRTSGNYEQYF,TGTGCCAGCACCTCTCCCCGGACTAGCGGGAACTACGAGCAGTACTTC
TRBV28,TRBD1,.,14,TRBJ2-1,CASSYRGSYNEQFF,TGTGCCAGCAGTTACAGGGGTTCTTACAATGAGCAGTTCTTC
TRBV11-1,TRBD2,.,17,TRBJ2-3,CASTPEALAGVADTQYF,TGTGCCAGCACCCCTGAGGCACTAGCGGGAGTAGCAGATACGCAGTATTTT
TRBV27,.,.,14,TRBJ2-6,CASSLAIGANVLTF,TGTGCCAGCAGTTTAGCGATCGGGGCCAACGTCCTGACTTTC
TRBV28,.,.,13,TRBJ2-1,CASSSLHLNEQFF,TGTGCCAGCAGTTCCCTCCACCTAAATGAGCAGTTCTTC
TRBV30,.,.,14,TRBJ1-5,CAWSVLSINQPQHF,TGTGCCTGGAGTGTACTGAGTATCAATCAGCCCCAGCATTTT
TRBV29-1,TRBD2,.,16,TRBJ2-3,CSVIAWTSGSTDTQYF,TGCAGCGTTATCGCTTGGACTAGCGGGAGTACAGATACGCAGTATTTT
TRBV15,TRBD1,.,16,TRBJ2-1,CATSEVDRGSKYEQFF,TGTGCCACCAGCGAAGTCGACAGGGGGTCGAAATATGAGCAGTTCTTC
TRBV11-3,.,.,13,TRBJ1-1,CASSFGESTEAFF,TGTGCCAGCAGCTTCGGGGAGTCCACTGAAGCTTTCTTT
TRBV14,TRBD1,.,15,TRBJ1-5,CASSLTGGDNQPQHF,TGTGCCAGCAGCCTAACAGGGGGTGACAATCAGCCCCAGCATTTT
TRBV30,.,.,15,TRBJ2-3,CAWRGREWGADTQYF,TGTGCCTGGAGAGGCAGGGAATGGGGCGCAGATACGCAGTATTTT
TRBV27,.,.,12,TRBJ2-7,CASSLPAGEQYF,TGTGCCAGCAGTTTACCCGCGGGCGAGCAGTACTTC
TRBV6-1,.,.,14,TRBJ2-1,CASSEGTEVHEQFF,TGTGCCAGCAGTGAAGGGACAGAGGTCCATGAGCAGTTCTTC
TRBV30,.,.,15,TRBJ2-7,CAWSAPGALSYEQYF,TGTGCCTGGAGTGCCCCGGGAGCACTCTCCTACGAGCAGTACTTC
TRBV11-2,TRBD2,.,17,TRBJ2-1,CASSPGLAGGRNNEQFF,TGTGCCAGCAGCCCGGGACTAGCGGGAGGAAGGAACAATGAGCAGTTCTTC
TRBV2,.,.,11,TRBJ2-1,CASSPYNEQFF,TGTGCCAGCAGCCCATACAATGAGCAGTTCTTC
TRBV7-9,TRBD1,.,15,TRBJ1-6,CASRARDRLGSPLHF,TGTGCCAGCAGAGCCCGGGACAGGCTGGGATCACCCCTCCACTTT
TRBV5-1,TRBD1,.,19,TRBJ2-1,CASSLPGQGATGSYNEQFF,TGCGCCAGCAGCTTACCGGGACAGGGGGCGACTGGCTCCTACAATGAGCAGTTCTTC
TRBV18,TRBD1,few,13,TRBJ1-6,CASSPGQESPLHF,TGTGCCAGCTCACCGGGACAGGAGTCACCCCTCCACTTT
TRBV30,TRBD1,.,14,TRBJ1-6,CAWRGDSRNSPLHF,TGTGCCTGGAGGGGGGACAGCCGTAATTCACCCCTCCACTTT
TRBV11-2,TRBD1,few,15,TRBJ1-2,CASSLEGQLLYGYTF,TGTGCCAGCAGCTTAGAGGGACAGCTACTCTATGGCTACACCTTC
TRBV14,.,.,17,TRBJ2-6,CASSPQNRASGANVLTF,TGTGCCAGCAGCCCCCAAAACAGGGCCTCTGGGGCCAACGTCCTGACTTTC
TRBV14,.,once,14,TRBJ2-6,CATTAGTGANVLTF,TGTGCCACTACGGCCGGGACTGGGGCCAACGTCCTGACTTTC
TRBV27,.,.,15,TRBJ1-2,CASSLKRGHSGGYTF,TGTGCCAGCAGTTTAAAGAGGGGACATTCAGGCGGCTACACCTTC
TRBV18,TRBD2,.,14,TRBJ2-7,CASSRPSGTYEQYF,TGTGCCAGCTCAAGACCTAGCGGTACCTACGAGCAGTACTTC
TRBV30,.,.,13,TRBJ2-7,CAWSLGQDYEQYF,TGTGCCTGGAGTTTGGGGCAGGACTACGAGCAGTACTTC
TRBV27,.,.,16,TRBJ2-6,CASSFQGSSGANVLTF,TGTGCCAGCAGTTTCCAGGGGAGCTCTGGGGCCAACGTCCTGACTTTC
TRBV7-3,TRBD2,.,15,TRBJ2-1,CASSLIYGAGFEQFF,TGTGCCAGCAGCTTAATTTACGGAGCGGGATTTGAGCAGTTCTTC
TRBV28,TRBD2,.,16,TRBJ2-7,CASSLSASGVHGEQYF,TGTGCCAGCAGTTTATCTGCTAGCGGGGTCCACGGGGAGCAGTACTTC
TRBV28,.,.,13,TRBJ1-5,CASSTDSTQPQHF,TGTGCCAGCAGTACGGACAGTACTCAGCCCCAGCATTTT
TRBV28,.,.,14,TRBJ1-5,CASSPTFSNQPQHF,TGTGCCAGCAGTCCGACATTTAGCAATCAGCCCCAGCATTTT
TRBV9,TRBD1,.,14,TRBJ1-5,CASSVGDRNQPQHF,TGTGCCAGCAGCGTCGGGGACAGAAATCAGCCCCAGCATTTT
TRBV14,.,.,16,TRBJ1-5,CASSHLDRETNQPQHF,TGTGCCAGCAGCCACCTGGACAGAGAGACCAATCAGCCCCAGCATTTT
TRBV7-3,.,.,13,TRBJ2-5,CASSMGLQETQYF,TGTGCCAGCAGCATGGGACTGCAAGAGACCCAGTACTTC
TRBV28,.,.,14,TRBJ2-2,CASSGTLNTGELFF,TGTGCCAGCAGCGGGACTTTAAACACCGGGGAGCTGTTTTTT